This T cell receptor beta chain is drawn from a study of blood T cell repertoires in COVID-19. Looking at the study overall: Material from acute and convalescent COVID-19 was sourced from the United States, Italy and Spain. PBMCs, B-cell-depleted T cells, or T cells were the source of the cDNA or gDNA that made up the material.

CDR3 length: 14 amino acids. In germline, CDR1 is SGHTA, CDR2 FQGTGA. The V end was cut by 4 bases, the J end by 7 bases, with 16 bases between. Authors' processing steps: For nucleated cells, counts were estimated from reference gene primer amplification. Clones were sequenced by immunoSEQ multiplex PCR, and TCRdb holds only the in-frame ones, with some missing. The V and J calls and clone size were taken over from that table, and D and trimming were inferred from the DNA. This table has 90,000 to 130,000 clones, around nine tenths appearing once. This receptor was obtained from a man in his forties with acute or convalescent COVID-19. V is TRBV7-3 and J is TRBJ1-1, with a tentative D call TRBD1 (6 bases). The sample was peripheral blood. This CDR3 is CASSSNTGKGEAFF. The CDR3 DNA sequence: TGTGCCAGCAGCTCAAATACAGGGAAGGGTGAAGCTTTCTTT.